What follows are 19 T cell receptor beta chains derived from one specimen sequenced in a study of T-cell reconstitution after alpha-beta-depleted transplantation in children. TCRbeta library preparation incorporated unique molecular identifiers. TCRdb reprocessed the PCR reads with MiXCR, giving one entry per CDR3 protein. The table has approximately 500,000 distinct CDR3 sequences, over 9.5% seen once. The sample here was PBMCs, taken before TCRalphabeta/CD19-depleted stem cell transplant. The receptors stem from a child aged 2 to 9 with inherited bone marrow failure, due to receive a stem cell transplant.

This clonotype has ten or more counts. This chain uses TRBV20-1 with TRBJ2-3; D might be TRBD2 (5 bases). This CDR3 is 18 amino acids long. Per germline, CDR1 DFQATT and CDR2 SNEGSKA (reference sequence). With 1 base removed from V and 2 bases from J, the gap between germline ends came to 22 bases. This CDR3 reads CSARVFSGEIGYTDTQYF. The CDR3 DNA follows: TGCAGTGCTAGAGTTTTTAGTGGGGAGATTGGGTACACAGATACGCAGTATTTT.

This clonotype was recorded at least ten times. The rearrangement uses TRBV29-1 and TRBJ2-7; TRBD2 aligns across 7 bases. The CDR3 consists of 14 residues. Trimming removed 4 bases from V and 4 bases from J; junction bases left unmatched: 10. Germline values: CDR1 SQVTM, CDR2 ANQGSEA. CDR3 nucleotides: TGCAGCGTTGTGCCTAGCGGACTCCCTTACGAGCAGTACTTC. This codes for CSVVPSGLPYEQYF.

This clonotype appeared many times. CDR3 loop: CASSLKTLYNEQFF. Written as DNA, the CDR3 is TGTGCCAGCAGCTTAAAAACCCTGTACAATGAGCAGTTCTTC. The genes are TRBV11-2 and TRBJ2-1; D not resolved. The CDR3 loop spans 14 amino acids. V was shortened by 2 bases and J by 4 bases, with 9 bases between the two germline ends. Germline lookup yields CDR1 SGHAT and CDR2 FQNNGV.

This clonotype was counted ten times or more. This chain connects TRBV7-2 to TRBJ2-5, with D possibly matching TRBD1 (6 bases). The germline CDR1 and CDR2 sequences are SGHTA and FQGNSA. Trimming shortened V by 3 bases and J by 2 bases, and 16 bases separated the two germline ends. The length of the CDR3 is 16 residues. CDR3 protein: CASSLVEDRPQETQYF. CDR3 in DNA: TGTGCCAGCAGCTTGGTCGAGGACAGACCTCAAGAGACCCAGTACTTC.

About this clonotype: The junction departs from germline at one end; a sequencing error may be responsible. This rearrangement joins TRBV20-1 to TRBJ1-1, with TRBD1 matching 8 bases. This CDR3 is built from 16 residues. Germline V CDR1 and CDR2: DFQATT, SNEGSKA (reference sequence). The CDR3 coding sequence is TGCAGTGCTCCTCAGGGGACAGGTGATCTGAACACTGGAGCTTTCTTT. Its protein product is CSAPQGTGDLNTGAFF.

This clonotype was seen repeatedly, ten times or more. The J gene is TRBJ2-3, the V gene TRBV15; D uncertain. The germline V gene has CDR1 LNHNV and CDR2 YYDKDF (reference sequence). The germline V and J ends were trimmed by 0 bases and 6 bases, with 4 bases remaining between them. The CDR3 spans 12 residues. The CDR3 region has the DNA TGTGCCACCAGCAGAGATTCGGATACGCAGTATTTT. This encodes CATSRDSDTQYF.

This clonotype was picked up many times. The V gene is TRBV5-1, the J gene TRBJ2-1, with a weak D call TRBD2 (5 bases). Per germline, CDR1 SGHRS and CDR2 YFSETQ. V dropped 7 bases and J dropped 6 bases, with 20 bases sitting between them. The CDR3 sequence is 15 residues long. The CDR3 nucleotides read TGCGCCAGCGCTCGGGGTCAGGTGTGGGGCAATGAGCAGTTCTTC. This translates into CASARGQVWGNEQFF.

This clonotype was counted many times. V and J are TRBV4-2 and TRBJ2-7; possible D gene TRBD2, 6 bases. V gave up 3 bases and J gave up 7 bases, with 13 bases separating them. Germline V gives CDR1 LGHNA, CDR2 YNFKEQ. The CDR3 consists of 13 residues. The CDR3 loop reads CASSQEGVSEQYF. For the CDR3, the DNA is TGTGCCAGCAGCCAGGAGGGCGTTAGTGAGCAGTACTTC.

V and J are TRBV20-1 and TRBJ2-2; unclear D gene. Trimming removed 0 bases at V and 0 bases at J, with 8 bases between. Per the germline V gene, CDR1 is DFQATT and CDR2 is SNEGSKA (reference sequence). This CDR3 is built from 15 residues. The CDR3 DNA reads TGCAGTGCTAGAGATCCTAGTGCGAACACCGGGGAGCTGTTTTTT. Its translation is CSARDPSANTGELFF.

This clonotype was seen ten or more times. The chain links TRBV27 to TRBJ1-4, with 10 bases fitting TRBD1. Germline CDR1 is MNHEY and CDR2 is SMNVEV (reference sequence). The CDR3 is 16 amino acids. The V and J ends lost 3 bases and 3 bases, in that order; junction bases with no gene match: 4. The CDR3 DNA is TGTGCCAGCAGTTTGTGGACAGGGGGGGCTAATGAAAAACTGTTTTTT. It yields the protein CASSLWTGGANEKLFF.

This clonotype was observed many times. This chain joins TRBV28 and TRBJ2-7; 8 positions agree with TRBD1. The CDR3 runs 14 residues. Germline V gene sequence: CDR1 MDHEN, CDR2 SYDVKM. Unmatched junction bases numbered 11, after V lost 6 bases and J lost 7 bases. In nucleotides, the CDR3 is TGTGCCAGCAGCTCACAACCCAGGGGGCTGGAGCAGTACTTC. Its protein product is CASSSQPRGLEQYF.

This clonotype was observed many times. The CDR3 sequence: CASSLAEGSNEKLFF. For the CDR3, the DNA is TGTGCCAGCAGCTTAGCCGAGGGTTCTAATGAAAAACTGTTTTTT. The V and J genes are TRBV7-9 and TRBJ1-4; D unresolved. The V end was cut by 0 bases, the J end by 3 bases, with 8 bases between. The CDR3 runs to 15 residues. Germline V gene sequence: CDR1 SEHNR, CDR2 FQNEAQ (reference sequence).

This clonotype was seen more than once but under ten times. The chain carries TRBV20-1 and TRBJ2-2; TRBD2 aligns across 11 bases. Trimming removed 5 bases from V and 1 base from J; junction bases left unmatched: 6. Looked up from germline, CDR1 is DFQATT and CDR2 is SNEGSKA (reference sequence). The CDR3 runs 16 residues. CDR3 residues: CSAGAGTSGNTGELFF. For the CDR3, the DNA is TGCAGTGCTGGAGCCGGGACTAGCGGGAACACCGGGGAGCTGTTTTTT.

Many counts were recorded for this clonotype. The chain employs TRBV10-3 and TRBJ2-1, with 8 bases fitting TRBD2. This CDR3 comprises 16 residues. Per germline, CDR1 ENHRY and CDR2 SYGVKD. V lost 3 bases to trimming and J lost 0 bases; unmatched junction nucleotides: 4. The CDR3 loop reads CAISEGSGSSYNEQFF. The CDR3 DNA follows: TGTGCCATCAGTGAAGGGAGCGGGAGCTCCTACAATGAGCAGTTCTTC.

This clonotype has a count of ten or more. The V and J genes are TRBV9 and TRBJ2-7; 8 bases match TRBD2. The ends lost 4 bases at V and 0 bases at J; junction bases unmatched: 3. Looked up from germline, CDR1 is SGDLS and CDR2 is YYNGEE. This CDR3 has 14 amino acids. CDR3: CASSRTSSSYEQYF. CDR3 bases: TGTGCCAGCAGCCGGACTAGCAGCTCCTACGAGCAGTACTTC.

This clonotype was detected many times. The chain couples TRBV7-2 to TRBJ2-2; no clear D. The CDR3 sequence is 16 residues long. Per germline, CDR1 SGHTA and CDR2 FQGNSA. V lost 0 bases and J 4 bases, leaving 12 bases between the germline ends. The CDR3 is CASSLAVGSGTGELFF. Written as DNA, the CDR3 is TGTGCCAGCAGCTTAGCGGTGGGGTCGGGCACCGGGGAGCTGTTTTTT.

The chain employs TRBV29-1 and TRBJ2-5; TRBD1 or TRBD2 may be the D gene (5 bases each). Germline CDR1 and CDR2: SQVTM and ANQGSEA. The CDR3 extends over 13 amino acids. Trimming took off 4 bases at V and 2 bases at J, with 11 bases between the two ends. This chain's CDR3 is CSVVRGGQETQYF. Written as DNA, the CDR3 is TGCAGCGTTGTGAGGGGCGGTCAAGAGACCCAGTACTTC.

This chain uses TRBV12-3 or TRBV12-4 with TRBJ2-7; D unresolved. Between the trimmed V and J ends, which lost 1 base and 3 bases, there was a span of 7 bases. This CDR3 has 13 residues. CDR3 region: CASSLGNGYEQYF. The CDR3 DNA follows: TGTGCCAGCAGTTTAGGGAATGGCTACGAGCAGTACTTC.

This clonotype was counted many times. The rearrangement links TRBV5-1 to TRBJ2-1, with D possibly TRBD1 on 7 matching bases. Germline CDR1 is SGHRS and CDR2 is YFSETQ. The CDR3 spans 19 residues. Trimming pared 2 bases from V and 4 bases from J, leaving 25 bases between. The CDR3 reads CASSLPLNNRGTEYNEQFF. The CDR3 DNA reads as TGCGCCAGCAGCTTACCCTTAAACAATCGGGGGACAGAATACAATGAGCAGTTCTTC.